This T cell receptor (beta chain) was observed in a study of blood T cell repertoires in COVID-19. Study details: Acute and convalescent COVID-19 specimens originated in the United States, Italy and Spain.

This CDR3 has 16 amino acids. V trimming: 0 bases; J trimming: 5 bases; junction bases outside the gene matches: 10. From germline, CDR1 is SGHDT and CDR2 YYEEEE. Libraries were prepared by immunoSEQ multiplex PCR; TCRdb keeps only in-frame clonotypes and omits some of them. This sample has approximately 86,000 clones, with 70% to 90% found just once. The receptor was isolated from a man between 45 and 60 years old with acute or convalescent COVID-19. The chain couples TRBV5-6 to TRBJ2-5; 7 nucleotides align to TRBD2. Specimen: peripheral blood. The CDR3 DNA reads as TGTGCCAGCAGCTTGGTTGGCGGGAGCTCTTATGAGACCCAGTACTTC. It encodes CASSLVGGSSYETQYF.